This T cell receptor (beta chain) was captured in a study of cytomegalovirus exposure and HLA in healthy donors. Study-wide background: As an earlier analysis found, around 170 million T cells yielded approximately 110 million unique TCR beta sequences.

About this clone itself: Its antigen is as yet unknown.

Primers included in the PCR were 60 Vbeta and 13 Jbeta primers. Clones were sequenced by immunoSEQ multiplex PCR, and TCRdb holds only the in-frame ones, with some missing. The sample has around 60,000 clones, around 72% seen once. The ends lost 6 bases at V and 5 bases at J; junction bases unmatched: 4. Germline CDR1 reads WNHNN; CDR2 reads SYGVQD (reference sequence). The CDR3 runs to 15 residues. Study results and limitations: Links to common viral pathogens appeared, in a later analysis, for several of the most significant clusters. In a later analysis, HLA-C alleles had the fewest associated TCRs, DRB1 alleles the most. Indistinguishable V segments, including TRBV6-2 and TRBV6-3, were excluded.

Sequencing input: PBMCs. The sequence was obtained from a man aged 50-60 years in good health and CMV-seropositive. V gene TRBV10-1 combines with J gene TRBJ2-1, with TRBD2 matching 13 bases. This chain's CDR3 is CASSLLAGGNNEQFF. The CDR3 coding sequence is TGCGCCAGCAGCTTACTAGCGGGAGGGAACAATGAGCAGTTCTTC.